The entry below describes one TCR beta chain. The sample belongs to a study of cytomegalovirus exposure and HLA in healthy donors. With 60 Vbeta and 13 Jbeta primers, the PCR was carried out. Libraries were prepared by immunoSEQ multiplex PCR; TCRdb keeps only in-frame clonotypes and omits some of them. The sample has tens of thousands of clones; the top ten hold around 1.1%. Between the trimmed V and J ends, which lost 7 bases and 3 bases, there was a span of 15 bases. Germline CDR1 reads MNHNS; CDR2 reads SASEGT. The CDR3 length is 14 residues. Sequencing was carried out using PBMCs. The chain recombines TRBV6-1 with TRBJ1-1, with no clear D. The origin of this receptor is a woman in her twenties or thirties in good health and CMV-seronegative. CDR3 nucleotides: TGTGCCAGCACTCTCCATCACAAAGACACTGAAGCTTTCTTT. It specifies CASTLHHKDTEAFF.